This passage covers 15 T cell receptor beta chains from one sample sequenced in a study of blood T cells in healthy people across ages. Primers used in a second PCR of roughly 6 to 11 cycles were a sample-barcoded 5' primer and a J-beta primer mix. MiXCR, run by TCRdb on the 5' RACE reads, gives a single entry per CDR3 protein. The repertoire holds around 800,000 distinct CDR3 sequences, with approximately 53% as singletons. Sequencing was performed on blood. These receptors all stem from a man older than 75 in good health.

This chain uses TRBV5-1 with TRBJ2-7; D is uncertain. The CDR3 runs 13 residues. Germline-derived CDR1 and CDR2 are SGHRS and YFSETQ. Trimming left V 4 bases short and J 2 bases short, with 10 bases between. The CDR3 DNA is TGCGCCAGCAGCGTGGCAGCAGCCTACGAGCAGTACTTC. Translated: CASSVAAAYEQYF.

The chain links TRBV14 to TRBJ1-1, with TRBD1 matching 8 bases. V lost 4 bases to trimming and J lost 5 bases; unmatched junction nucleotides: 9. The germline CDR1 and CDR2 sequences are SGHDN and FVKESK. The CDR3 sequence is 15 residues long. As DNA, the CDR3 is TGTGCCAGCAGCCGGACTCAGGGGGCAGGAACTGAAGCTTTCTTT. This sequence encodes CASSRTQGAGTEAFF.

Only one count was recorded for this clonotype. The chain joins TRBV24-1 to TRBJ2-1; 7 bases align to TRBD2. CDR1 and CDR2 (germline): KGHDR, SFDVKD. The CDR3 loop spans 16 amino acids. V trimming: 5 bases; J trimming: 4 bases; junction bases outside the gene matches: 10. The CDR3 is CATSGYGGRSYNEQFF. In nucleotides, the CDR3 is TGTGCCACCAGTGGATACGGCGGGAGATCTTACAATGAGCAGTTCTTC.

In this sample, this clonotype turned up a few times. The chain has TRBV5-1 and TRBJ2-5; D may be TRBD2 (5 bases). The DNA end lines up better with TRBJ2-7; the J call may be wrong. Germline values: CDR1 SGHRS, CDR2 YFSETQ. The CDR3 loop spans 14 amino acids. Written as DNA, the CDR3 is TGCGCCAGCAGCTTGTATCCGGGGTCCTACGAGCAGTACTTC. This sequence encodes CASSLYPGSYEQYF.

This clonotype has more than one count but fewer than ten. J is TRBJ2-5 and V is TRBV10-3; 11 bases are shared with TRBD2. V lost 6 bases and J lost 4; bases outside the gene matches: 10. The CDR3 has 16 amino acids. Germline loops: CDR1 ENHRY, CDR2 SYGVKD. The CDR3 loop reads CAIRSTSGRGGETQYF. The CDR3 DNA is TGTGCCATCAGGTCTACTAGCGGGAGAGGGGGAGAGACCCAGTACTTC.

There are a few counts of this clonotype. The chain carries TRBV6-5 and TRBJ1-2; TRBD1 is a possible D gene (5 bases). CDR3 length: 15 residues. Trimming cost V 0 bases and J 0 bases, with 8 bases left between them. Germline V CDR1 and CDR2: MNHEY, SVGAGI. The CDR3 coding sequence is TGTGCCAGCAGTTACTCGGGGGGAGCTAACTATGGCTACACCTTC. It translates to CASSYSGGANYGYTF.

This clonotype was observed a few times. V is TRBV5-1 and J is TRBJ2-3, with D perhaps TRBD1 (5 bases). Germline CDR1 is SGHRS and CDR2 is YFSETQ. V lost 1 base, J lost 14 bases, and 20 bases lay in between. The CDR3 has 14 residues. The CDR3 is CASSLFAGNRYAYF. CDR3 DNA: TGCGCCAGCAGCTTGTTCGCAGGGAACAGATACGCGTATTTT.

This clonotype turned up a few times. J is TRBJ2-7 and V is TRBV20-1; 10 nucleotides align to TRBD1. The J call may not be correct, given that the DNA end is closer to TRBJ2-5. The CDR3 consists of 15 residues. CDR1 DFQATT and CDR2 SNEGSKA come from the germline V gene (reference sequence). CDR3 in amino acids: CSTHARDRGRETQYF. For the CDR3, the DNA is TGCAGTACCCATGCGAGGGACAGGGGTAGAGAGACCCAGTACTTC.

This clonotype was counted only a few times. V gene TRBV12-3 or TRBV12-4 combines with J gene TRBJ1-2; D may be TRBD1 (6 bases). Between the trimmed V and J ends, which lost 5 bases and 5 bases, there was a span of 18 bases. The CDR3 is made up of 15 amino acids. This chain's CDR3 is CASSGGGGRGYGYTF. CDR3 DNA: TGTGCCAGCAGTGGAGGGGGGGGACGAGGATATGGCTACACCTTC.

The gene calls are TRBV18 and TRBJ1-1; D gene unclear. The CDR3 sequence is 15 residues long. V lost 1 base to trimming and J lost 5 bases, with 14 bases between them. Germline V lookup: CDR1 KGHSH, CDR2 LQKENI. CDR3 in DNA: TGTGCCAGCTCACCACTGGACCGCTGGCGGACTGAAGCTTTCTTT. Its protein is CASSPLDRWRTEAFF.

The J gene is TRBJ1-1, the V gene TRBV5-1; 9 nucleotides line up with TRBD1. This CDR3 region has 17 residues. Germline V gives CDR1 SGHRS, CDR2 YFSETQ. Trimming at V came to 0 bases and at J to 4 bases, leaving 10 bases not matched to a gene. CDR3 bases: TGCGCCAGCAGCTTGGTTCCGGGACAGGGAGGAGGCACTGAAGCTTTCTTT. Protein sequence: CASSLVPGQGGGTEAFF.

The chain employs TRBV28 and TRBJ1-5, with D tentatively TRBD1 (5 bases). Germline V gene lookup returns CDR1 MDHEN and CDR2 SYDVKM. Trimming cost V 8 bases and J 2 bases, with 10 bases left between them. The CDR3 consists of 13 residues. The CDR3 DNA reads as TGTGCCAGCGGGGGAATGGGCAATCAGCCCCAGCATTTT. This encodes CASGGMGNQPQHF.

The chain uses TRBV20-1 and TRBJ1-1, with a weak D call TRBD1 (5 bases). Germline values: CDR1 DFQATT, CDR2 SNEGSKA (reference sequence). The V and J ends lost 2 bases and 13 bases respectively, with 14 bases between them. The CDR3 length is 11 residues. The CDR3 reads CSARTAGDGFF. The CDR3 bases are TGCAGTGCTAGAACCGCGGGGGACGGTTTCTTT.

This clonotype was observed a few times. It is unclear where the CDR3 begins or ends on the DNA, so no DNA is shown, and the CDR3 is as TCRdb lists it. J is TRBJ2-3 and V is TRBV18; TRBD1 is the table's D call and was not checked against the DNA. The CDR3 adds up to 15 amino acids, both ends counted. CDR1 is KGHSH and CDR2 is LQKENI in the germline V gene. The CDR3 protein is CASSPVGTGARYAYF.

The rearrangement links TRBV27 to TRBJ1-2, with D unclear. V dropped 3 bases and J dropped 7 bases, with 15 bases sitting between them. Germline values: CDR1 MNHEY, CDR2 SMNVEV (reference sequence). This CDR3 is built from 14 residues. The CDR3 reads CASSFASGGCGYTF. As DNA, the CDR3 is TGTGCCAGCAGTTTCGCCTCGGGTGGGTGTGGCTACACCTTC.